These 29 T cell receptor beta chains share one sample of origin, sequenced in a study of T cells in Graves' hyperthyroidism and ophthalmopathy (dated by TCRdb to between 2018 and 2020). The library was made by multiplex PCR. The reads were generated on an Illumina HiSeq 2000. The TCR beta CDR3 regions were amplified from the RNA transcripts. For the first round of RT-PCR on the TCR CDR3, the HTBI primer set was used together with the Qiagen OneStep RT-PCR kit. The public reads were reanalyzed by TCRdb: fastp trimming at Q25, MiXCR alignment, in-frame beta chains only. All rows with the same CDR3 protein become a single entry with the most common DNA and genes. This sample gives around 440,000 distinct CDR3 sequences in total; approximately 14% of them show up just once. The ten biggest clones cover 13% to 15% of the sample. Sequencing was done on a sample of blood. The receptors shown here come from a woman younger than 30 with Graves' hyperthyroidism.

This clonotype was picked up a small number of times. DNA of the CDR3: TGTGCCACCCGACGGAGCTCCTACAATGAGCAGTTCTTC. Encoded protein: CATRRSSYNEQFF. The chain links TRBV15 to TRBJ2-1, with D uncertain. Looked up from germline, CDR1 is LNHNV and CDR2 is YYDKDF (reference sequence). Trimming pared 8 bases from V and 0 bases from J, leaving 8 bases between. This CDR3 comprises 13 residues.

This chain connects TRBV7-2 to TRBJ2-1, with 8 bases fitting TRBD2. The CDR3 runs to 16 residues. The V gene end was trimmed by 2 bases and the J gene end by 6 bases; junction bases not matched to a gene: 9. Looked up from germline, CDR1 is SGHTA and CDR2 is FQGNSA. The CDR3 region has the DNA TGTGCCAGCAGCTTATTTGCGGGAGGAGGAACCAATGAGCAGTTCTTC. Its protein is CASSLFAGGGTNEQFF.

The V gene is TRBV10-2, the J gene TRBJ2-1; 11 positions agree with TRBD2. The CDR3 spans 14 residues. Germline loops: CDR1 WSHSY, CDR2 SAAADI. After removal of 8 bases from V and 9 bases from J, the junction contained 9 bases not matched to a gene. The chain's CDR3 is CASLLSGRVSEQFF. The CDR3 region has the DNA TGCGCCAGCCTTCTTAGCGGGAGGGTTAGTGAGCAGTTCTTC.

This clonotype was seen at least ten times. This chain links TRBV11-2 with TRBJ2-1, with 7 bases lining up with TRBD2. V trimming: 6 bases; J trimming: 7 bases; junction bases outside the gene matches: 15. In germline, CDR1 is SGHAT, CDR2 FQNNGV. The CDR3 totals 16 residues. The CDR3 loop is CASSPWAGVGINEQFF. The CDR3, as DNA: TGTGCCAGCAGTCCTTGGGCGGGAGTAGGCATAAATGAGCAGTTCTTC. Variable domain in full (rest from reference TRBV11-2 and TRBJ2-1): EAGVAQSPRYKIIEKRQSVAFWCNPISGHATLYWYQQILGQGPKLLIQFQNNGVVDDSQLPKDRFSAERLKGVDSTLKIQPAKLEDSAVYLCASSPWAGVGINEQFFGPGTRLTVL.

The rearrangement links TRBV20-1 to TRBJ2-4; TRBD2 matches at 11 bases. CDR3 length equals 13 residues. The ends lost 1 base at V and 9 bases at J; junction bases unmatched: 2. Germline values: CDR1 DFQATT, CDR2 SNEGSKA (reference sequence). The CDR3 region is CSARVTSGGIQYF. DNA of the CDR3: TGCAGTGCTAGAGTTACTAGCGGGGGCATTCAGTACTTC.

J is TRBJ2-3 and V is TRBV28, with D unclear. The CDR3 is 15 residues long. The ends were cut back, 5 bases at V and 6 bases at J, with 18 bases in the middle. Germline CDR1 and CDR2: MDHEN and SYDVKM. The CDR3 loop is CASSPATPHTDTQYF. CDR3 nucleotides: TGTGCCAGCAGTCCAGCAACACCTCACACGGATACGCAGTATTTT.

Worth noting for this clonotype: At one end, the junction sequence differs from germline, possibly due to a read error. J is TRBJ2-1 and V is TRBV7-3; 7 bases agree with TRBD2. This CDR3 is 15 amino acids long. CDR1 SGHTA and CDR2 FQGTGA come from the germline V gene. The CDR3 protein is CAGSPTGTMYNEQFF. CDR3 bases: TGTGCCGGCAGTCCGACCGGGACTATGTACAATGAGCAGTTCTTC.

The CDR3 DNA reads TGTGCCAGTAGTATGCAGGGTTCCACTGAAGCTTTCTTT. Its translation: CASSMQGSTEAFF. The chain is built from TRBV19 and TRBJ1-1, with D possibly matching TRBD1 (5 bases). This CDR3 is 13 amino acids long. Germline CDR1 LNHDA, CDR2 SQIVND (reference sequence). Trimming removed 3 bases from V and 4 bases from J, with 9 bases in between.

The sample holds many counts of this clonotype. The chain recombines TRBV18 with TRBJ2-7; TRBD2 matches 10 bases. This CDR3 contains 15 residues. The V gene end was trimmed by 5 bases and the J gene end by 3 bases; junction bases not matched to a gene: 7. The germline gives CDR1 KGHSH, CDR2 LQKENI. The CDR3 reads CASSSQREGRYEQYF. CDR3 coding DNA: TGTGCCAGCTCATCCCAGCGGGAGGGCCGCTACGAGCAGTACTTC.

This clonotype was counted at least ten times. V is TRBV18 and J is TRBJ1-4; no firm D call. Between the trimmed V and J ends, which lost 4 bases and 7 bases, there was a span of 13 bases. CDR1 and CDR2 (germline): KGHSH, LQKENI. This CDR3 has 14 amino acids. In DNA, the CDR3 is TGTGCCAGCTCACTACAAACTTCGGGTGAAAAACTGTTTTTT. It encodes CASSLQTSGEKLFF.

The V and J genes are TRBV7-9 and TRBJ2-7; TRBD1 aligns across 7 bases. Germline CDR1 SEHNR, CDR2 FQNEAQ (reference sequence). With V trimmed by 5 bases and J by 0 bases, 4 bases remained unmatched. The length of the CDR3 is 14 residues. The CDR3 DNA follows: TGTGCCAGCAGCCCAGACAGGGTCTCCTACGAGCAGTACTTC. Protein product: CASSPDRVSYEQYF.

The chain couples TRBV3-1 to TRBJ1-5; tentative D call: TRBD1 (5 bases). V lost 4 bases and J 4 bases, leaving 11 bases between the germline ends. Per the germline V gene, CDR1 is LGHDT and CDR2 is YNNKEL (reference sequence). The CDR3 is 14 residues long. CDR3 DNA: TGTGCCAGCAGCCCCGGGACGGCTAATCAGCCCCAGCATTTT. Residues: CASSPGTANQPQHF.

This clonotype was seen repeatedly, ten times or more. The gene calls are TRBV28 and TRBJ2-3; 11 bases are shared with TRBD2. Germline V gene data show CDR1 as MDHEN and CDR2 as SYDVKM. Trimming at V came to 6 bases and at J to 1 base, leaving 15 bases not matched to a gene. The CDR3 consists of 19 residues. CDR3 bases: TGTGCCAGCAGGGCTCTAGCGGGGGGTCCTCCTGGCGGCACAGATACGCAGTATTTT. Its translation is CASRALAGGPPGGTDTQYF. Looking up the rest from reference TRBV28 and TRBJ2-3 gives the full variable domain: DVKVTQSSRYLVKRTGEKVFLECVQDMDHENMFWYRQDPGLGLRLIYFSYDVKMKEKGDIPEGYSVSREKKERFSLILESASTNQTSMYLCASRALAGGPPGGTDTQYFGPGTRLTVL.

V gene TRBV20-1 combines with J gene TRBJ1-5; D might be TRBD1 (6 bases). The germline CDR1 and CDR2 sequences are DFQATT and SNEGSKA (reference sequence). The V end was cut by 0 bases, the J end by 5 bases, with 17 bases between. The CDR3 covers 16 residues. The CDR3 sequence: CSARDREGQGYQPQHF. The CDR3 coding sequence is TGCAGTGCTAGAGATCGGGAGGGGCAGGGGTATCAGCCCCAGCATTTT.

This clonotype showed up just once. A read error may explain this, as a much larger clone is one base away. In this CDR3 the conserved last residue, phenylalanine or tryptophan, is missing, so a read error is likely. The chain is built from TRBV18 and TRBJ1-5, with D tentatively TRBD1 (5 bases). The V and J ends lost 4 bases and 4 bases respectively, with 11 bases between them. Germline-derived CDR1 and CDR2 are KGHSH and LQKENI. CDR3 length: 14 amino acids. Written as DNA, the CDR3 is TGTGCCAGCTCACTGGGAGGGGCGAATCAGCCCCAGCATTCT. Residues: CASSLGGANQPQHS.

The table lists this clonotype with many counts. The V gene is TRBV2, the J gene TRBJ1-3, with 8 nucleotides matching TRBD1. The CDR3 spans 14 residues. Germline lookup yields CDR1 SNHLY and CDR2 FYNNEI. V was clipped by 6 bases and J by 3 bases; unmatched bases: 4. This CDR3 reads CASSLTGVGNTIYF. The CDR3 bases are TGTGCCAGCAGCTTGACAGGGGTTGGAAACACCATATATTTT.

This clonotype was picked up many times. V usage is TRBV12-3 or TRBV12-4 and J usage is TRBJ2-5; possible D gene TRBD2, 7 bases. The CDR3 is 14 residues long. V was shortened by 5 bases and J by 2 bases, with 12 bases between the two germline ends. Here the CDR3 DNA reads TGTGCCAGCAGTCGGACTAGGGGGCAAGAGACCCAGTACTTC. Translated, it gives CASSRTRGQETQYF.

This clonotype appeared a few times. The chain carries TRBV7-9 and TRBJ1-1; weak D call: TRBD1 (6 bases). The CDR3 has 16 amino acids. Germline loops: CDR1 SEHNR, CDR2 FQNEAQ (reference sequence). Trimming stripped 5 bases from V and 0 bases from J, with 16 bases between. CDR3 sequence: CASSPPRTEMNTEAFF. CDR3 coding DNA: TGTGCCAGCAGCCCACCCCGGACAGAGATGAACACTGAAGCTTTCTTT.

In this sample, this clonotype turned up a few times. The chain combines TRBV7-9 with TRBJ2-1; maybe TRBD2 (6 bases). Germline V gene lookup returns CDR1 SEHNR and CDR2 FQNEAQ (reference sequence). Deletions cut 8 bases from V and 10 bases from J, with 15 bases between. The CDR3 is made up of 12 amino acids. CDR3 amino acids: CASSQWGGEQFF. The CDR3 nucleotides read TGTGCCAGCTCCCAATGGGGAGGAGAGCAGTTCTTC.

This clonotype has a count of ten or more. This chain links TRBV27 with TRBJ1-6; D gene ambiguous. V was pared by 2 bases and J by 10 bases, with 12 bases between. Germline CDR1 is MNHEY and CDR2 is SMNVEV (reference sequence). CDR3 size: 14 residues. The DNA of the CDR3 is TGTGCCAGCAGTTTAGACTCTTACCGGTCACCCCTCCACTTT. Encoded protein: CASSLDSYRSPLHF.

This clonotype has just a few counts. The CDR3 is CASSQVGTYSTYEQYF. DNA for the CDR3: TGCGCCAGCAGCCAAGTGGGGACATATTCGACCTACGAGCAGTACTTC. The gene calls are TRBV4-1 and TRBJ2-7, with D tentatively TRBD1 (6 bases). The CDR3 is 16 residues long. Germline values: CDR1 MGHRA, CDR2 YSYEKL. Between the trimmed V and J ends, which lost 1 base and 2 bases, there was a span of 15 bases.

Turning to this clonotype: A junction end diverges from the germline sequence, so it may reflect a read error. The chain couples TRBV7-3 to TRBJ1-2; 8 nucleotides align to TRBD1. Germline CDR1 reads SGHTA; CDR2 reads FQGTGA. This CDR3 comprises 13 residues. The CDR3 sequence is CASSSGTGRGYAF. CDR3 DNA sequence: TGTGCCAGCAGCTCTGGGACAGGCAGAGGCTACGCCTTC.

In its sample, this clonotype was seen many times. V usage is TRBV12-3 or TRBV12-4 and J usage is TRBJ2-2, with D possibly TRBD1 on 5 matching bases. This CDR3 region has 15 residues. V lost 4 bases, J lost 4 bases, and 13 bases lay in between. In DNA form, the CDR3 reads TGTGCCAGCAGTTCCGGCAGGGTAGTCACCGGGGAGCTGTTTTTT. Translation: CASSSGRVVTGELFF.

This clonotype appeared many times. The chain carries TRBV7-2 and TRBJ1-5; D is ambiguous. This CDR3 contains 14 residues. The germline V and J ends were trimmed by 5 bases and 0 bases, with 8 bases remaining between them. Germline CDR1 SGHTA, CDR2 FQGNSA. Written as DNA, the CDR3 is TGTGCCAGCAGCCCTAGTTATAGCAATCAGCCCCAGCATTTT. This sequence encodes CASSPSYSNQPQHF.

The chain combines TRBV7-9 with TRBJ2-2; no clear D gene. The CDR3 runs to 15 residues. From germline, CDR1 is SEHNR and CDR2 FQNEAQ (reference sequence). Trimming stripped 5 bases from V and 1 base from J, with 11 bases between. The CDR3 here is CASSLYRKNTGELFF. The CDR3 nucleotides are TGTGCCAGCAGCCTCTATCGGAAGAACACCGGGGAGCTGTTTTTT. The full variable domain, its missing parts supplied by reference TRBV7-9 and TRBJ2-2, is DTGVSQNPRHKITKRGQNVTFRCDPISEHNRLYWYRQTLGQGPEFLTYFQNEAQLEKSRLLSDRFSAERPKGSFSTLEIQRTEQGDSAMYLCASSLYRKNTGELFFGEGSRLTVL.

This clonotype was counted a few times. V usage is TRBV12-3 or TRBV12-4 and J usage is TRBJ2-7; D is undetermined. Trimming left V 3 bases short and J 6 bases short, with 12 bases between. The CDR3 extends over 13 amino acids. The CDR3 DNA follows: TGTGCCAGCAGTTTGTATAGCTCGCGCGAGCAGTACTTC. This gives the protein CASSLYSSREQYF.

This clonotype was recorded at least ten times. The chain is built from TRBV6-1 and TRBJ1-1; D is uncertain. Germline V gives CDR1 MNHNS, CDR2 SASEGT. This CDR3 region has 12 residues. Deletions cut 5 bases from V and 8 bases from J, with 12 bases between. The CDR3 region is CASSSNLAEAFF. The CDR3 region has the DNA TGTGCCAGCAGTAGTAATCTGGCGGAAGCTTTCTTT.

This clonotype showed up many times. The CDR3 spells CASSPYERNTGNTIYF. CDR3 DNA: TGTGCCAGCTCACCGTACGAACGGAATACTGGAAACACCATATATTTT. The chain links TRBV18 to TRBJ1-3; D gene uncertain. The germline gives CDR1 KGHSH, CDR2 LQKENI. V lost 3 bases and J 2 bases, leaving 14 bases between the germline ends. The length of the CDR3 is 16 residues. The full variable domain, rest sourced from reference TRBV18 and TRBJ1-3, is NAGVMQNPRHLVRRRGQEARLRCSPMKGHSHVYWYRQLPEEGLKFMVYLQKENIIDESGMPKERFSAEFPKEGPSILRIQQVVRGDSAAYFCASSPYERNTGNTIYFGEGSWLTVV.

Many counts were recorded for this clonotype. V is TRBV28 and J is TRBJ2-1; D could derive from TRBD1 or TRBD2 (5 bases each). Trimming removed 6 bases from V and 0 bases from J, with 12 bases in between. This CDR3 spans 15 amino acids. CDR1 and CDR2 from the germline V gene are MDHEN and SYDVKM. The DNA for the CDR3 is TGTGCCAGCAGCCAGGGACCGCGCTCCTACAATGAGCAGTTCTTC. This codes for CASSQGPRSYNEQFF.